This TCR beta chain was obtained from a study of cytomegalovirus exposure and HLA in healthy donors. Points from the study as a whole: Per published accounts, TCR beta sequences correctly predicted the HLA-A and HLA-B alleles of most subjects.

A word on this clone: Its specificity is unknown.

The PCR employed 60 Vbeta primers together with 13 Jbeta primers. Method: immunoSEQ multiplex PCR; TCRdb's copy keeps in-frame clones and lacks some. The repertoire holds some 150,000 clones, around 80% seen once, with about 1.8% in the top ten. The specimen sequenced was PBMCs. This TCR came from a female donor in good health and CMV-seropositive.

The CDR3 protein is CASSFSTNNEQFF. For the CDR3, the DNA is TGTGCCAGCAGCTTTAGCACCAACAATGAGCAGTTCTTC. The rearrangement joins TRBV7-3 to TRBJ2-1; D not certain. V lost 3 bases and J 5 bases, leaving 8 bases between the germline ends. The CDR3 runs 13 residues. Per germline, CDR1 SGHTA and CDR2 FQGTGA.